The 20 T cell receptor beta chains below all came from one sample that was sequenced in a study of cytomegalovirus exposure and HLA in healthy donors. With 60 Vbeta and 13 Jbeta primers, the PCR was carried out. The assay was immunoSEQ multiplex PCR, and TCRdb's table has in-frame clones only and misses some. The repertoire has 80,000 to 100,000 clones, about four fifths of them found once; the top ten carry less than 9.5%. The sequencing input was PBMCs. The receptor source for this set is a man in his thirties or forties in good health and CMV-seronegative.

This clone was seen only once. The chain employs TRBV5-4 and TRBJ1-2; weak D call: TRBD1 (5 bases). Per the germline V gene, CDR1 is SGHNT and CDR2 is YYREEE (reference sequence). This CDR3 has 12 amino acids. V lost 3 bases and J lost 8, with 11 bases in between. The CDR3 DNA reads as TGTGCCAGCAGCTACCCAGGGCGCGGCTACACCTTC. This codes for CASSYPGRGYTF.

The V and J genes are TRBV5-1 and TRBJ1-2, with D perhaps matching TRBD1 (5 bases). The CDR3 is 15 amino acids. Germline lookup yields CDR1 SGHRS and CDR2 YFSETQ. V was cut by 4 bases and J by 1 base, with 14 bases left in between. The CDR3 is CASSQGFSLNYGYTF. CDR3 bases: TGCGCCAGCAGCCAGGGATTTTCGCTTAACTATGGCTACACCTTC. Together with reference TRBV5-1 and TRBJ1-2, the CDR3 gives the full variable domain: KAGVTQTPRYLIKTRGQQVTLSCSPISGHRSVSWYQQTPGQGLQFLFEYFSETQRNKGNFPGRFSGRQFSNSRSEMNVSTLELGDSALYLCASSQGFSLNYGYTFGSGTRLTVV.

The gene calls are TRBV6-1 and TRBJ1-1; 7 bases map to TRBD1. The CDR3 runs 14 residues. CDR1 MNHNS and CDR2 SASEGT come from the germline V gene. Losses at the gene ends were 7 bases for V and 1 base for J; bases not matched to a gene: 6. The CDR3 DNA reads TGTGCCAGCAATACAGGGGAAGGGAACACTGAAGCTTTCTTT. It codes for CASNTGEGNTEAFF.

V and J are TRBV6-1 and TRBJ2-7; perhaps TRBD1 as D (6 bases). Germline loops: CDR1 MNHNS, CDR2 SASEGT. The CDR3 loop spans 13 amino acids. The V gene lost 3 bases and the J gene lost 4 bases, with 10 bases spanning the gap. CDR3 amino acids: CASSDGQPYEQYF. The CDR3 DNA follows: TGTGCCAGCAGTGACGGACAGCCTTACGAGCAGTACTTC.

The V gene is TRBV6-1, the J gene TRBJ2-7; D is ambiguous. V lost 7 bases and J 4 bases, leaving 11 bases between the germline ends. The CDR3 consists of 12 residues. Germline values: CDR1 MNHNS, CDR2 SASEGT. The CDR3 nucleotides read TGTGCCAGCATGAAAGACTTGTACGAGCAGTACTTC. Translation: CASMKDLYEQYF.

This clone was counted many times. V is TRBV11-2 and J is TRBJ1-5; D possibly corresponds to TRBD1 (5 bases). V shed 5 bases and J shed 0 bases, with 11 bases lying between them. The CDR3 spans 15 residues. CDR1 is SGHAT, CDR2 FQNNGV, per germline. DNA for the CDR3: TGTGCCAGCAGCCTAGTCGGGGGTAGCAATCAGCCCCAGCATTTT. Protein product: CASSLVGGSNQPQHF.

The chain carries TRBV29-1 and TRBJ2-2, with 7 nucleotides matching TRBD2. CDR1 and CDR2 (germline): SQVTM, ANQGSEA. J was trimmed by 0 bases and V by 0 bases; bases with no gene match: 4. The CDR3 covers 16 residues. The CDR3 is CSVEDRRGANTGELFF. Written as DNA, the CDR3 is TGCAGCGTTGAAGATCGTCGGGGGGCGAACACCGGGGAGCTGTTTTTT.

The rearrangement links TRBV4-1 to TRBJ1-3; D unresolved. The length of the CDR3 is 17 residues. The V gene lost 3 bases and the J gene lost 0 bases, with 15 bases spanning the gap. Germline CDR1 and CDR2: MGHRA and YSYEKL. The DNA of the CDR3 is TGCGCCAGCAGCCACCATGGAGGAAGGGACTCTGGAAACACCATATATTTT. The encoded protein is CASSHHGGRDSGNTIYF.

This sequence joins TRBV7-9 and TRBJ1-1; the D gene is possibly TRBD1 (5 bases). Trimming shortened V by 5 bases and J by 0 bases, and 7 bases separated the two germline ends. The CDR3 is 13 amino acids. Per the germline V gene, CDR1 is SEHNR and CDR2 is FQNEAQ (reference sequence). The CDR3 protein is CASSQQVNTEAFF. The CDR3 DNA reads TGTGCCAGCAGCCAACAGGTGAACACTGAAGCTTTCTTT.

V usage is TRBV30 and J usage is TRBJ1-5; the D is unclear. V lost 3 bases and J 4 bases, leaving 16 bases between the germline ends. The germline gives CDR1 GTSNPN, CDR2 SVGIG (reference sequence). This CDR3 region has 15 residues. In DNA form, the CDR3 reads TGTGCCTGGAGGAGATCACAGCCTGGTAATCAGCCCCAGCATTTT. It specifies CAWRRSQPGNQPQHF.

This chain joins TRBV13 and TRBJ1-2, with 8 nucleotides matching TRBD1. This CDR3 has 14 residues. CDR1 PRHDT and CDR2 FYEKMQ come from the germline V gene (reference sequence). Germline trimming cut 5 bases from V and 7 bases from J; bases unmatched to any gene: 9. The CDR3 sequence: CASSPLLTGAGYTF. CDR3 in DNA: TGTGCCAGCAGCCCCCTTCTGACAGGGGCTGGCTACACCTTC.

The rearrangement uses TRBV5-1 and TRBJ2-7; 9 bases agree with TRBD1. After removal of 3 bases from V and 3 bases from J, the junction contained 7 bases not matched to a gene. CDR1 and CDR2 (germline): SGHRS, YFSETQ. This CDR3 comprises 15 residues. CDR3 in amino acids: CASSSGTGFFYEQYF. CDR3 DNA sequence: TGCGCCAGCAGCTCGGGGACAGGGTTTTTCTACGAGCAGTACTTC.

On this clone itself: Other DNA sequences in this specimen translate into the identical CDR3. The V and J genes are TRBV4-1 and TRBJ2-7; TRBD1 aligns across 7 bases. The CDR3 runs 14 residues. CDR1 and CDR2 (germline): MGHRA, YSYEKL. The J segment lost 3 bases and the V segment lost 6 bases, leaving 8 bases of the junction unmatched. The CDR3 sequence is CASSSGQIRYEQYF. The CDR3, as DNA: TGCGCCAGCAGTTCGGGACAGATACGCTACGAGCAGTACTTC.

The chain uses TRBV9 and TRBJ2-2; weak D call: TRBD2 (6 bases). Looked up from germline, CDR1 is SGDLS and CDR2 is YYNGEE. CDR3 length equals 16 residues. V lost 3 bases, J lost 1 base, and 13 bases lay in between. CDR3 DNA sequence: TGTGCCAGCAGCGCCCGCGCTAGCGAGAACACCGGGGAGCTGTTTTTT. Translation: CASSARASENTGELFF.

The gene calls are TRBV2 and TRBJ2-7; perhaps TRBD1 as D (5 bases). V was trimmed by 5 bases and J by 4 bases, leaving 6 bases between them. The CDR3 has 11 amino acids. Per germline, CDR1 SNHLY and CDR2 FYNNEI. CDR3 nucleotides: TGTGCCAGCAGTCAGGGTTACGAGCAGTACTTC. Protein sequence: CASSQGYEQYF. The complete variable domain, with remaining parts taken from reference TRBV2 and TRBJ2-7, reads EPEVTQTPSHQVTQMGQEVILRCVPISNHLYFYWYRQILGQKVEFLVSFYNNEISEKSEIFDDQFSVERPDGSNFTLKIRSTKLEDSAMYFCASSQGYEQYFGPGTRLTVT.

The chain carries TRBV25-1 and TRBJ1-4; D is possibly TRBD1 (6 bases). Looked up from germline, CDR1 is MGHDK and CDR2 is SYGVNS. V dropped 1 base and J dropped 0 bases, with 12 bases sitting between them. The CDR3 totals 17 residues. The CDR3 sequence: CASSESDRGPTNEKLFF. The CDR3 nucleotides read TGTGCCAGCAGTGAATCGGACAGAGGGCCAACTAATGAAAAACTGTTTTTT.

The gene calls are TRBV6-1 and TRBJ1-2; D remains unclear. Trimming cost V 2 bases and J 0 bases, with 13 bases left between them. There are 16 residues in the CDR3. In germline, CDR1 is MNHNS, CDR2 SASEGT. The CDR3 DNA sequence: TGTGCCAGCAGTGAATACCCGGGAAGAACTAACTATGGCTACACCTTC. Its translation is CASSEYPGRTNYGYTF.

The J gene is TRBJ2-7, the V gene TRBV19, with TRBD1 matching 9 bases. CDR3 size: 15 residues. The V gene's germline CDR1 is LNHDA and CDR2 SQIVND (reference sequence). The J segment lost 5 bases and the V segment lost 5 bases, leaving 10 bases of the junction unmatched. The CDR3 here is CASSPGQGQVDEQYF. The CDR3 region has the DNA TGTGCCAGTAGTCCCGGACAGGGGCAAGTGGACGAGCAGTACTTC.

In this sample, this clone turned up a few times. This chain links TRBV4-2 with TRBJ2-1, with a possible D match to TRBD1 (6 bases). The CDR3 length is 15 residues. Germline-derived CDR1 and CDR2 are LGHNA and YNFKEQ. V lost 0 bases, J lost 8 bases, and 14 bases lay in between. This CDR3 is CASSQEVGAPDEQFF. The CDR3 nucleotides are TGTGCCAGCAGCCAAGAAGTGGGGGCCCCTGATGAGCAGTTCTTC.

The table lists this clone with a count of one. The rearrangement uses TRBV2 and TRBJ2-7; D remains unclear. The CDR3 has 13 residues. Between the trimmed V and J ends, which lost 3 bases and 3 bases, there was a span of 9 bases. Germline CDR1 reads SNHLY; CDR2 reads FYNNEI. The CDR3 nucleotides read TGTGCCAGCAGTGACAGAGGCGGCTACGAGCAGTACTTC. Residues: CASSDRGGYEQYF.